The clone carrying this TCR beta chain was counted at least ten times. Antigen: not known. The CDR3 goes on 3 residues after the read ends, and that part is filled in from the germline J gene. Donors gave roughly 5 to 8 ml heparinized peripheral whole blood. These data are taken from a study of T cell clonality in common variable immunodeficiency. Study conclusions and caveats: Shared TCRbeta clones were fewer between CVID subjects than controls. Authors noted CVID clonality's cause needs subpopulation repertoire sequencing. Reportedly, TCR beta sequences from common variable immunodeficiency showed fewer deletions and N-nucleotide insertions.

The V and J ends lost 5 bases and 6 bases, in that order; junction bases with no gene match: 10. The CDR3 consists of 15 residues. CDR1 KGHDR and CDR2 SFDVKD come from the germline V gene. The assay was immunoSEQ multiplex PCR, and TCRdb's table has in-frame clones only and misses some. The record shows 35,000 to 50,000 clones for this sample, with no singletons present. Sequenced input: peripheral blood mononuclear cells. The chain uses TRBV24-1 and TRBJ2-3, with 7 positions matching TRBD1. This clonotype originated in a person between 18 and 69 years old in good health. CDR3 DNA, as far as it was read: TGTGCCACCAGTGTGGAGCAGGGGGTTGCGGATACG. It yields the protein CATSVEQGVADT. The whole CDR3 sequence reads CATSVEQGVADTQYF.